This T cell receptor beta chain derives from a study of T cells after yellow fever vaccination. Study-level results: Faster peaking, at day 5 versus 15, marked a secondary response that was weaker. Overlap between CD4 and CD8 compartments was detected for a small share of clonotypes. A large majority of primary-vaccination clones showed up again after the booster (about 97% CD4, around 90% CD8).

TCRdb recomputed calls from the 5' RACE reads with MiXCR, one row per CDR3 protein. The sample has about 220,000 distinct CDR3 sequences, around 3.1% seen once; the top ten hold around 3%. CDR3 length: 16 amino acids. Per the germline V gene, CDR1 is SGHVS and CDR2 is FNYEAQ. The V end was cut by 1 base, the J end by 2 bases, with 13 bases between. This clonotype was seen repeatedly, ten times or more. As yet, its antigen is unknown. Sequencing used CD4+ T cells sorted from PBMCs, obtained 10 days after the yellow fever booster vaccination. The TCR originated in a man aged 18 to 29 who received the YFV17D yellow fever vaccine. The chain is built from TRBV7-6 and TRBJ2-3, with a tentative D call TRBD1 (6 bases). CDR3 region: CASSLEGGSPTDTQYF. The CDR3 coding sequence is TGTGCCAGCAGCTTAGAAGGGGGATCCCCCACAGATACGCAGTATTTT.